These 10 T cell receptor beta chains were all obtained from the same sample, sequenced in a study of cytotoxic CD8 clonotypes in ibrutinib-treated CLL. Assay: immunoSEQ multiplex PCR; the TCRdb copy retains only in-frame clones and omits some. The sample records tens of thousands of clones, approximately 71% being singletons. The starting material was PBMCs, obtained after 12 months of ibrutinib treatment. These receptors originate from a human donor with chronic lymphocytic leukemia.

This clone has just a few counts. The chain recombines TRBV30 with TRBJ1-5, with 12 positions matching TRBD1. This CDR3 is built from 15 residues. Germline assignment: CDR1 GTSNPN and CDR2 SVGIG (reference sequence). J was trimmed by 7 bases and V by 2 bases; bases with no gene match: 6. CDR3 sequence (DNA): TGTGCCTGGAGTCGGGACAGGGGGCACGAGCAGCCCCAGCATTTT. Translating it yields CAWSRDRGHEQPQHF.

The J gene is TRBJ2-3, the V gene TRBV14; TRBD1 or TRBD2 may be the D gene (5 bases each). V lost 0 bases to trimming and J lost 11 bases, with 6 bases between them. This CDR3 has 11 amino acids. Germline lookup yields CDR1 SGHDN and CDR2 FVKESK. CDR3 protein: CASSQEGEQYF. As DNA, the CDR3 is TGTGCCAGCAGCCAAGAGGGGGAGCAGTATTTT.

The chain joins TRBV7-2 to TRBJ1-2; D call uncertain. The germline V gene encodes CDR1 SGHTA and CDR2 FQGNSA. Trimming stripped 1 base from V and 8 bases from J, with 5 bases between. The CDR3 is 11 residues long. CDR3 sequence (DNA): TGTGCCAGCAGCTTAGTTCGGGGCTACACCTTC. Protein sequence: CASSLVRGYTF.

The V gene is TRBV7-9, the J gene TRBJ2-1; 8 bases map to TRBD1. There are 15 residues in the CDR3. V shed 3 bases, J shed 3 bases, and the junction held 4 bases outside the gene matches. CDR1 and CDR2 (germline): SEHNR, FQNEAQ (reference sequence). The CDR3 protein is CASSFPGQVYNEQFF. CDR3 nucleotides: TGTGCCAGCAGCTTTCCGGGACAGGTCTACAATGAGCAGTTCTTC.

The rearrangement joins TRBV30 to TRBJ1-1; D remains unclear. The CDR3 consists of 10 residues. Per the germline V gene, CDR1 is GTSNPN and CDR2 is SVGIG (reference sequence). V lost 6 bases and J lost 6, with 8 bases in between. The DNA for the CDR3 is TGTGCCTGTCGTTGGCCTGAAGCTTTCTTT. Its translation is CACRWPEAFF.

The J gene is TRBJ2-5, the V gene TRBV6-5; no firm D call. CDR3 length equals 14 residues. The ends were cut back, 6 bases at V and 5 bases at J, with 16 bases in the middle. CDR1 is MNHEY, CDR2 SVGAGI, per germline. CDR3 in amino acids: CASRMDLSHETQYF. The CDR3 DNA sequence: TGTGCCAGCAGAATGGATTTATCCCACGAGACCCAGTACTTC.

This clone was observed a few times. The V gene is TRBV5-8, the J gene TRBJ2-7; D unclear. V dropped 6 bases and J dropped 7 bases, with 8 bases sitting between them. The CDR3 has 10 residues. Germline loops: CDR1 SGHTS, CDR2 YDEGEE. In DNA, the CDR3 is TGTGCCAGCACCCGGTGGGAGCAGTACTTC. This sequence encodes CASTRWEQYF.

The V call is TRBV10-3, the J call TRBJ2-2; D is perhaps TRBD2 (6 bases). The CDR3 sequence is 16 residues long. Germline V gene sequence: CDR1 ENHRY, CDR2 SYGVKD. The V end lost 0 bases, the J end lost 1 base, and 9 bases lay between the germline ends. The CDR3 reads CAISESGRGNTGELFF. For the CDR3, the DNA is TGTGCCATCAGTGAGTCCGGGCGGGGGAACACCGGGGAGCTGTTTTTT.

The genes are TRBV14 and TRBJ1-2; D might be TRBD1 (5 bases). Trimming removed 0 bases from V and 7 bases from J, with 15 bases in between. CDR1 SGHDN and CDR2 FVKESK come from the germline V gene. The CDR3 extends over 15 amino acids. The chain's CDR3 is CASSQDPRTWGGYTF. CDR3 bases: TGTGCCAGCAGCCAAGATCCTCGGACATGGGGTGGCTACACCTTC.

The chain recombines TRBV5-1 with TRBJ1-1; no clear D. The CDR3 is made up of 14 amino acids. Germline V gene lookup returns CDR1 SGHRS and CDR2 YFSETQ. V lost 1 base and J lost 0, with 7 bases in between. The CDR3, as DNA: TGCGCCAGCAGCTTGTTACTCCTGAACACTGAAGCTTTCTTT. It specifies CASSLLLLNTEAFF.